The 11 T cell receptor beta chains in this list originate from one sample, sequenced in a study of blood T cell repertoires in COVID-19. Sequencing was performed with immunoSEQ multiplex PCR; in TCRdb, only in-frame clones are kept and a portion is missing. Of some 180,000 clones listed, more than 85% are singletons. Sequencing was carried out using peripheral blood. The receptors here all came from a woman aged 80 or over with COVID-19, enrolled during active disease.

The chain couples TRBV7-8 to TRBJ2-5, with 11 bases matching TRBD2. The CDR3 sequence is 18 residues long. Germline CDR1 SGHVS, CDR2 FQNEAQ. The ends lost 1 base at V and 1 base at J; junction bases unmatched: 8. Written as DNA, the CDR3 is TGTGCCAGCAGCTTAGGGGTAAAACTAGCGGGAGTCCAAGAGACCCAGTACTTC. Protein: CASSLGVKLAGVQETQYF. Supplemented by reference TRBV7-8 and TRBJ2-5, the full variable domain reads GAGVSQSPRYKVAKRGQDVALRCDPISGHVSLFWYQQALGQGPEFLTYFQNEAQLDKSGLPSDRFFAERPEGSVSTLKIQRTQQEDSAVYLCASSLGVKLAGVQETQYFGPGTRLLVL.

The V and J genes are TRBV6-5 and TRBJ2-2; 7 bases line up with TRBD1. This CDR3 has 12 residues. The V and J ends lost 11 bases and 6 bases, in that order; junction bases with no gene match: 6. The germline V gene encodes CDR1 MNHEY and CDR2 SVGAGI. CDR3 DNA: TGTGCCGAGGGGGCCCCCCCCGGGGAGCTGTTTTTT. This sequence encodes CAEGAPPGELFF.

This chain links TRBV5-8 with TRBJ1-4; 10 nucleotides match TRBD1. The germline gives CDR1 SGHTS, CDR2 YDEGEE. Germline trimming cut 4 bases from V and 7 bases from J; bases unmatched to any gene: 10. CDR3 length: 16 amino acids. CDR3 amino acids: CASSTTGGREGEKLFF. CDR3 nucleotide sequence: TGTGCCAGCAGCACGACAGGGGGCCGCGAAGGTGAAAAACTGTTTTTT.

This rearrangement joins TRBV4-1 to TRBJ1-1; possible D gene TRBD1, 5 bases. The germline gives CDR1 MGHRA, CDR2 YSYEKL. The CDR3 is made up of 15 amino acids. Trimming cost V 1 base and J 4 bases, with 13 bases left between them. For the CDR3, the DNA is TGCGCCAGCAGCCAAGGGGGCAGGGAGGTCACTGAAGCTTTCTTT. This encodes CASSQGGREVTEAFF.

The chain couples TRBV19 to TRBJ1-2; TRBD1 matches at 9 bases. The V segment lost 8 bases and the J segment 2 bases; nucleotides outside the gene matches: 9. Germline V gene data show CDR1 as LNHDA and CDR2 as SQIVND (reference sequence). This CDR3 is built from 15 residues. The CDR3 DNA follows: TGTGCCAGTTGGGACAGGGAGTGGGCGAACTATGGCTACACCTTC. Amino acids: CASWDREWANYGYTF.

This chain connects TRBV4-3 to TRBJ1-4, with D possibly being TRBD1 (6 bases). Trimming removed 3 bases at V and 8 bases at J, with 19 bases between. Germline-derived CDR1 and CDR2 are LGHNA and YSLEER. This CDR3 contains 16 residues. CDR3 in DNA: TGCGCCAGCAGCCAGGGGGCATCTGGGGTTTCGGAAAAACTGTTTTTT. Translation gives CASSQGASGVSEKLFF.

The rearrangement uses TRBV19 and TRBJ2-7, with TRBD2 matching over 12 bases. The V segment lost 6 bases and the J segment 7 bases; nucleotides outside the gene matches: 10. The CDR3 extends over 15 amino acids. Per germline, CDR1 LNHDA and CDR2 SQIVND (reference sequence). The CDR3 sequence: CASSNTLAGGAEQYF. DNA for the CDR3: TGTGCCAGTAGCAACACACTAGCGGGGGGCGCAGAGCAGTACTTC.

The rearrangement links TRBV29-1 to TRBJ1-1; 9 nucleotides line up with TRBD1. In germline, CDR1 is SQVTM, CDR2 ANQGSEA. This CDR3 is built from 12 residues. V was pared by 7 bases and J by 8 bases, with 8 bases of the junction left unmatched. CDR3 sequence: CSAPGQGGEAFF. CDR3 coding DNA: TGCAGCGCTCCGGGACAGGGTGGGGAAGCTTTCTTT. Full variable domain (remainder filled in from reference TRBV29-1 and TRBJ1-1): SAVISQKPSRDICQRGTSLTIQCQVDSQVTMMFWYRQQPGQSLTLIATANQGSEATYESGFVIDKFPISRPNLTFSTLTVSNMSPEDSSIYLCSAPGQGGEAFFGQGTRLTVV.

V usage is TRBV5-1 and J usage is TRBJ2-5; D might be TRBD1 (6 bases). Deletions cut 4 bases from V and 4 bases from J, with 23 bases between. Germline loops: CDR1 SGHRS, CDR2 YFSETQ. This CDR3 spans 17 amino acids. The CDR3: CASSDWGTGHLRETQYF. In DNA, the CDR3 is TGCGCCAGCAGCGATTGGGGGACGGGACACCTCCGAGAGACCCAGTACTTC.

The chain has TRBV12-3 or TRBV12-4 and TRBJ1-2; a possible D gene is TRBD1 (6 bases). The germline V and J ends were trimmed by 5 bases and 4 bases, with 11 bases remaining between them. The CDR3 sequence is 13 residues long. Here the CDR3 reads CASSRGGVYGYTF. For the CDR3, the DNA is TGTGCCAGCAGTCGAGGGGGAGTCTATGGCTACACCTTC.

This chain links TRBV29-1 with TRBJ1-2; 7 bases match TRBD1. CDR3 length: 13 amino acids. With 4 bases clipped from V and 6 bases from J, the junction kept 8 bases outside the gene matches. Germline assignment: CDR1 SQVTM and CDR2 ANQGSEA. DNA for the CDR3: TGCAGCGTTGGCGAGACAGGGTGGCATGGCTACACCTTC. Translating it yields CSVGETGWHGYTF.